The next 25 T cell receptor beta chains were all read from a single sample in a study of ipilimumab plus nivolumab after autologous stem cell transplantation. Sequenced by immunoSEQ multiplex PCR; TCRdb stores in-frame clones only, minus some. The sample holds about 40,000 clones, 80% to 95% seen once. The sequencing used PBMCs, collected in a trial of ipilimumab plus nivolumab as post-transplant consolidation. The receptors come from a male donor with multiple myeloma.

A note on this clone: An end of the junction differs from the germline gene, which may be a read error. The chain joins TRBV6-1 to TRBJ1-5; D gene uncertain. Germline V gene sequence: CDR1 MNHNS, CDR2 SASEGT. This CDR3 spans 14 amino acids. CDR3 sequence (DNA): TGTGCCAGCAGTGAAGGCCGTAGCGATCAGCCCCAGCATTTT. This encodes CASSEGRSDQPQHF.

The CDR3: CASGLGALTGGADTQYF. The CDR3 DNA reads TGTGCTAGTGGTTTGGGGGCCCTCACGGGGGGTGCAGATACGCAGTATTTT. V and J are TRBV12-5 and TRBJ2-3; 7 nucleotides align to TRBD2. The CDR3 consists of 17 residues. Trimming took 1 base from V and 4 from J; bases not matched to a gene: 11. CDR1 is LGHNT, CDR2 FRNRAP, per germline.

The V call is TRBV7-9, the J call TRBJ1-2, with TRBD1 identical over 11 bases. V lost 1 base, J lost 4 bases, and 5 bases stayed unmatched. The length of the CDR3 is 16 residues. Germline loops: CDR1 SEHNR, CDR2 FQNEAQ (reference sequence). The CDR3 bases are TGTGCCAGCAGCTTAGGGGGACAGGGGGGACTCTATGGCTACACCTTC. Its protein product is CASSLGGQGGLYGYTF. Based on the CDR3 plus reference TRBV7-9 and TRBJ1-2, the full variable domain is DTGVSQNPRHKITKRGQNVTFRCDPISEHNRLYWYRQTLGQGPEFLTYFQNEAQLEKSRLLSDRFSAERPKGSFSTLEIQRTEQGDSAMYLCASSLGGQGGLYGYTFGSGTRLTVV.

This sequence joins TRBV30 and TRBJ1-1; D gene ambiguous. The CDR3 runs to 11 residues. Germline lookup yields CDR1 GTSNPN and CDR2 SVGIG (reference sequence). The V and J ends lost 2 bases and 7 bases respectively, with 8 bases between them. This CDR3 is CAWSRQVEAFF. CDR3 DNA sequence: TGTGCCTGGAGTAGGCAAGTTGAAGCTTTCTTT.

This chain uses TRBV21-1 with TRBJ2-7; TRBD2, the D gene given by the table, was not confirmed from the DNA. TRBV21-1 is assigned pseudogene status. The CDR3 is made up of 14 amino acids. Here the CDR3 reads CASTHQRVAYEQYF. CDR3 nucleotide sequence: TGTGCCAGCACCCACCAGAGGGTTGCCTACGAGCAGTACTTC.

The chain links TRBV6-1 to TRBJ1-4, with D hard to call. In germline, CDR1 is MNHNS, CDR2 SASEGT. Deletions cut 8 bases from V and 8 bases from J, with 15 bases between. The CDR3 spans 13 residues. CDR3 bases: TGTGCCAGCGGAGGTTCCTATGAGGAAAAACTGTTTTTT. Its protein product is CASGGSYEEKLFF.

The chain uses TRBV21-1 and TRBJ2-7; TRBD2, the table's D call, lacks a check against the DNA. TRBV21-1 has pseudogene status. CDR3 length equals 17 residues. The CDR3 DNA follows: TGTGCCAGCAGCATTACCGGGTTAATAAGGTGCACCTACGAGCAGTACTTC. This gives the protein CASSITGLIRCTYEQYF.

This rearrangement joins TRBV6-5 to TRBJ2-5; no clear D. The CDR3 sequence is 13 residues long. In germline, CDR1 is MNHEY, CDR2 SVGAGI. The germline V and J ends were trimmed by 6 bases and 5 bases, with 13 bases remaining between them. CDR3 sequence: CASRPHDGETQYF. Here the CDR3 DNA reads TGTGCCAGCAGACCCCACGACGGGGAGACCCAGTACTTC.

The chain employs TRBV11-2 and TRBJ2-7; 10 bases align to TRBD2. Per the germline V gene, CDR1 is SGHAT and CDR2 is FQNNGV. Unmatched junction bases numbered 9, after V lost 2 bases and J lost 2 bases. The CDR3 length is 17 residues. The CDR3, as DNA: TGTGCCAGCAGCTTACAACGGGCTAGCGGGAGAACCTACGAGCAGTACTTC. Translation gives CASSLQRASGRTYEQYF.

The chain has TRBV6-5 and TRBJ1-1, with 7 bases identical to TRBD1. Germline CDR1 reads MNHEY; CDR2 reads SVGAGI. After removal of 8 bases from V and 4 bases from J, the junction contained 10 bases not matched to a gene. The length of the CDR3 is 14 residues. The CDR3 nucleotides read TGTGCCAGCGAGCCGACAGGGCCGGGCACTGAAGCTTTCTTT. Amino acid sequence: CASEPTGPGTEAFF.

This sequence joins TRBV7-2 and TRBJ2-5; possibly TRBD2 for D (6 bases). TRBJ2-7 explains the end of the DNA better; the J call may be wrong. CDR3 length equals 15 residues. CDR1 SGHTA and CDR2 FQGNSA come from the germline V gene. The DNA for the CDR3 is TGTGCCAGCAGCTTAGGAGACGGGAGTTGGTACGAGCAGTACTTC. It specifies CASSLGDGSWYEQYF.

The gene calls are TRBV6-5 and TRBJ1-2; D might be TRBD1 (6 bases). The V gene's germline CDR1 is MNHEY and CDR2 SVGAGI. V was pared by 6 bases and J by 7 bases, with 15 bases between. This CDR3 contains 13 residues. CDR3 region: CASSPQGFGGYTF. The CDR3 DNA sequence: TGTGCCAGCAGCCCCCAGGGGTTTGGTGGCTACACCTTC.

The sample holds one count of this clone. J is TRBJ2-1 and V is TRBV18; TRBD2 matches at 8 bases. CDR3 length: 16 amino acids. In germline, CDR1 is KGHSH, CDR2 LQKENI. J gave up 8 bases and V 0 bases, and 9 bases lay outside the gene matches. The CDR3 DNA follows: TGTGCCAGCTCACCACCGTACGAGCGGGAGAGAGATGAGCAGTTCTTC. As protein: CASSPPYERERDEQFF.

The genes are TRBV14 and TRBJ1-2; D ambiguous. The ends were cut back, 0 bases at V and 0 bases at J, with 11 bases in the middle. Germline V CDR1 and CDR2: SGHDN, FVKESK. This CDR3 has 16 residues. CDR3 in DNA: TGTGCCAGCAGCCAAGAGGCACGGGTAGCTAACTATGGCTACACCTTC. Translation: CASSQEARVANYGYTF.

The gene calls are TRBV28 and TRBJ1-5, with 9 nucleotides matching TRBD1. The CDR3 runs 15 residues. The germline V gene has CDR1 MDHEN and CDR2 SYDVKM. The J segment lost 7 bases and the V segment lost 1 base, leaving 5 bases of the junction unmatched. The CDR3 DNA reads TGTGCCAGCAGTTTATACACAGGGGGCTACCAGCCCCAGCATTTT. Its translation is CASSLYTGGYQPQHF.

The chain links TRBV4-3 to TRBJ2-1; TRBD2 aligns across 7 bases. The J segment lost 7 bases and the V segment lost 0 bases, leaving 9 bases of the junction unmatched. The CDR3 is 16 residues long. Germline V gene sequence: CDR1 LGHNA, CDR2 YSLEER. CDR3 nucleotides: TGCGCCAGCAGCCAAGAGCGACTAGCCCTGGGGAATGAGCAGTTCTTC. Its protein is CASSQERLALGNEQFF.

The chain couples TRBV9 to TRBJ2-2; D might be TRBD1 or TRBD2, each matching 5 bases. The CDR3 length is 16 residues. Trimming shortened V by 3 bases and J by 2 bases, and 14 bases separated the two germline ends. Germline CDR1 and CDR2: SGDLS and YYNGEE. The CDR3, as DNA: TGTGCCAGCAGCGACCAGGGACCGATCAACACCGGGGAGCTGTTTTTT. Translated, it gives CASSDQGPINTGELFF.

The J gene is TRBJ1-2, the V gene TRBV27, with no clear D. CDR1 MNHEY and CDR2 SMNVEV come from the germline V gene (reference sequence). There are 13 residues in the CDR3. Trimming removed 5 bases from V and 8 bases from J, with 15 bases in between. The CDR3 nucleotides read TGTGCCAGCAGTCCCCGGAGGTCTGACGGCTACACCTTC. This translates into CASSPRRSDGYTF.

J is TRBJ1-4 and V is TRBV29-1; 8 bases are shared with TRBD1. V lost 7 bases to trimming and J lost 7 bases; unmatched junction nucleotides: 8. There are 13 residues in the CDR3. Germline lookup yields CDR1 SQVTM and CDR2 ANQGSEA. CDR3 amino acids: CSAKDREVEKLFF. CDR3 sequence (DNA): TGCAGCGCAAAGGACAGGGAAGTTGAAAAACTGTTTTTT.

This chain connects TRBV11-2 to TRBJ2-5, with 8 nucleotides matching TRBD1. Germline CDR1 and CDR2: SGHAT and FQNNGV. The junction had 12 bases not matched to a gene; V was cut back by 5 bases and J by 1 base. This CDR3 is built from 17 residues. CDR3: CASSQSLRTGLQETQYF. DNA for the CDR3: TGTGCCAGCAGCCAATCCCTAAGGACAGGGCTCCAAGAGACCCAGTACTTC.

The genes are TRBV7-9 and TRBJ1-6; 7 bases map to TRBD1. V was clipped by 5 bases and J by 9 bases; unmatched bases: 4. Germline V CDR1 and CDR2: SEHNR, FQNEAQ (reference sequence). The CDR3 extends over 13 amino acids. The CDR3 sequence is CASSARQGSPLHF. In nucleotides, the CDR3 is TGTGCCAGCAGCGCACGACAGGGTTCACCCCTCCACTTT.

This clone was observed a single time. The CDR3 is CAWIVRTGYTF. CDR3 bases: TGTGCCTGGATCGTAAGGACAGGCTACACCTTC. This chain connects TRBV30 to TRBJ1-2; D is perhaps TRBD1 (5 bases). CDR3 length: 11 amino acids. V lost 4 bases, J lost 8 bases, and 11 bases lay in between. Germline CDR1 reads GTSNPN; CDR2 reads SVGIG (reference sequence).

This chain uses TRBV15 with TRBJ1-2, with unresolved D. The ends were cut back, 0 bases at V and 6 bases at J, with 8 bases in the middle. CDR3 length: 13 residues. The germline gives CDR1 LNHNV, CDR2 YYDKDF (reference sequence). CDR3 residues: CATSREEGDGYTF. The CDR3 region has the DNA TGTGCCACCAGCAGAGAGGAGGGAGATGGCTACACCTTC.

V gene TRBV19 combines with J gene TRBJ2-4; either TRBD1 or TRBD2 may supply D (5 bases each). The germline CDR1 and CDR2 sequences are LNHDA and SQIVND (reference sequence). With 3 bases removed from V and 12 bases from J, the gap between germline ends came to 12 bases. The CDR3 totals 12 residues. The CDR3 coding sequence is TGTGCCAGTAGTATGAGTACCGGGACTCAGTACTTC. Translated, it gives CASSMSTGTQYF.

This clone was seen only once. V gene TRBV4-3 combines with J gene TRBJ1-4, with D possibly matching TRBD1 (6 bases). Trimming left V 3 bases short and J 8 bases short, with 16 bases between. From germline, CDR1 is LGHNA and CDR2 YSLEER. The CDR3 sequence is 15 residues long. CDR3 protein: CASSHIRRGVEKLFF. The CDR3 region has the DNA TGCGCCAGCAGCCATATTCGCAGGGGAGTGGAAAAACTGTTTTTT.